This TCR beta chain is from a study of T-cell reconstitution after alpha-beta-depleted transplantation in children. CDR3 length: 19 residues. The germline V gene encodes CDR1 LGHDT and CDR2 YNNKEL (reference sequence). Trimming at V came to 3 bases and at J to 2 bases, leaving 13 bases not matched to a gene. This clonotype has just a few counts. The authors prepared the TCRbeta library with unique molecular identifiers. TCRdb recomputed calls from the PCR reads with MiXCR, one row per CDR3 protein. The repertoire has fewer than 250,000 distinct CDR3 sequences, roughly 18% of them found once; the top ten carry around 45%.

The receptor comes from a male patient under 10 years old who had a stem cell transplant for acute lymphoblastic leukemia, so the T cells may come from the graft donor. This chain uses TRBV3-1 with TRBJ2-3; 11 bases are a match to TRBD2. Sequenced here: PBMCs, mostly from graft donor cells, sampled 360 days after TCRalphabeta/CD19-depleted stem cell transplant. DNA for the CDR3: TGTGCCAGCAGCCAGAGACGTCTACTAGCGGGGGCCCCCACAGATACGCAGTATTTT. Translating it yields CASSQRRLLAGAPTDTQYF.